This record concerns one T cell receptor beta chain sequence. Its antigen is undetermined. This sample stems from a study of Ad26.COV2.S vaccination and SARS-CoV-2 variants. Overall study context: The COV1001 Ad26.COV2.S trial arm included the donor. In the study, Ad26.COV2.S was injected intramuscularly once, or twice 56 days apart. Study findings and constraints: Post-vaccination breadth of spike-specific CD8+ and CD4+ T cell responses was reportedly substantial.

Treatment of the sample: some 20 received Ad26.COV2.S at low or high dose, single or two shots; 5 received placebo; per-sample allocation not given. Repertoires come from day 63 after the first vaccine or placebo injection. As its vector, the vaccine had Ad26, which expressed Wuhan-strain SARS-CoV-2 spike. This CDR3 has 14 amino acids. The V and J ends lost 7 bases and 5 bases respectively, with 14 bases between them. Germline CDR1 and CDR2: SEHNR and FQNEAQ (reference sequence). Libraries were prepared by immunoSEQ multiplex PCR; TCRdb keeps only in-frame clonotypes and omits some of them. The sample consists of around 400,000 clones, around 90% of them appearing once.

This chain joins TRBV7-9 and TRBJ2-2; D is possibly TRBD2 (6 bases). The material sequenced was peripheral blood, taken in a trial of Ad26.COV2.S vaccine versus placebo. This clonotype originated in a person aged 18-60 years who received the Ad26.COV2.S COVID-19 vaccine or a placebo. The CDR3 is CASNPGLTTGELFF. CDR3 DNA sequence: TGTGCCAGCAACCCGGGACTGACGACCGGGGAGCTGTTTTTT.